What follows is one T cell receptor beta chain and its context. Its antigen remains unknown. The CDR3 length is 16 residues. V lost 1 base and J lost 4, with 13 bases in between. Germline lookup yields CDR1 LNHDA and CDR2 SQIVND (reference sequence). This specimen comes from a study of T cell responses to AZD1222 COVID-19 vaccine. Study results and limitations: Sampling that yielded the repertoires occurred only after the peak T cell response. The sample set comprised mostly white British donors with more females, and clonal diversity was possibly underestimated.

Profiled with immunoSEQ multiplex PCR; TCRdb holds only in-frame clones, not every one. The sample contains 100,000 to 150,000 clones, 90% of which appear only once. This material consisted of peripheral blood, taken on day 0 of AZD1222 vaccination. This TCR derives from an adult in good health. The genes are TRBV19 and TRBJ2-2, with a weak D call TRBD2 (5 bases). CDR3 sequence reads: CASSIGPKAGTGELFF. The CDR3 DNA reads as TGTGCCAGTAGTATAGGACCAAAGGCGGGCACCGGGGAGCTGTTTTTT.